This is a list of T cell receptor beta chains from one sample in a study of cytomegalovirus exposure and HLA in healthy donors. Data came from immunoSEQ multiplex PCR; TCRdb stores just in-frame clones and leaves some out. Among fewer than 250,000 clones listed, just under 75% were seen once. The material sequenced was PBMCs. The receptor source for this set is a man aged 25 to 40 in good health and CMV-seropositive. Each CDR3 is given with its conserved first and last residue. The order of the fields is D gene, V gene, clone size, J gene, CDR3 protein, CDR3 DNA. A D gene is named only where the DNA matches it firmly. Size is stated for part of the rows, as once, few or many counts, or as a class when the clone is expanded.

TRBD2	TRBV5-4	.	TRBJ2-1	CASSLGMSGGASEQFF	TGTGCCAGCAGCTTGGGGATGAGCGGGGGGGCCAGTGAGCAGTTCTTC
.	TRBV7-2	.	TRBJ2-7	CASSYQGLYEQYF	TGTGCCAGCAGCTACCAGGGTCTTTACGAGCAGTACTTC
.	TRBV9	.	TRBJ2-1	CASSVASGEGDEQFF	TGTGCCAGCAGCGTAGCGTCTGGAGAGGGGGATGAGCAGTTCTTC
.	TRBV11-2	.	TRBJ1-2	CASSFRDSF	TGTGCCAGCAGCTTCCGGGACTCCTTC
.	TRBV28	few	TRBJ2-5	CASSRGLPETQYF	TGTGCCAGCAGCAGGGGACTACCCGAGACCCAGTACTTC
TRBD2	TRBV6-1	.	TRBJ2-2	CASTAGGLTGELFF	TGTGCCAGCACGGCGGGGGGCCTTACCGGGGAGCTGTTTTTT
TRBD2	TRBV9	few	TRBJ2-5	CASSVRASGGQETQYF	TGTGCCAGCAGCGTAAGAGCGAGCGGGGGGCAAGAGACCCAGTACTTC
.	TRBV27	.	TRBJ1-1	CASSLYTPLGVPSMNTEAFF	TGTGCCAGCAGTTTATATACCCCCCTGGGCGTCCCTTCTATGAACACTGAAGCTTTCTTT
TRBD2	TRBV5-1	.	TRBJ2-3	CASSSISGGGTDTQYF	TGCGCCAGCAGCTCCATTAGCGGGGGGGGCACAGATACGCAGTATTTT
TRBD1	TRBV7-2	.	TRBJ1-6	CASSLPQQGGNSPLHF	TGTGCCAGCAGCTTACCTCAACAGGGGGGTAATTCACCCCTCCACTTT
TRBD2	TRBV7-6	few	TRBJ2-1	CASSYGGGPGNEQFF	TGTGCCAGCAGCTATGGGGGAGGGCCGGGCAATGAGCAGTTCTTC
TRBD1	TRBV10-3	.	TRBJ2-5	CAISTDRGVRETQYF	TGTGCCATCAGTACGGACAGGGGAGTACGAGAGACCCAGTACTTC
TRBD1	TRBV5-1	.	TRBJ2-2	CASSPGTATGELFF	TGCGCCAGCAGCCCCGGGACAGCCACCGGGGAGCTGTTTTTT
.	TRBV30	once	TRBJ1-2	CAWSGRQRFNYGYTF	TGTGCCTGGAGTGGGAGACAGAGATTTAACTATGGCTACACCTTC
TRBD1	TRBV7-2	.	TRBJ2-1	CATNQGAASSYNEQFF	TGTGCCACCAACCAGGGGGCAGCGAGCTCCTACAATGAGCAGTTCTTC
TRBD2	TRBV7-9	.	TRBJ2-7	CSSSPAGGGSYEQYF	TGTTCCAGCAGCCCGGCGGGGGGGGGCTCCTACGAGCAGTACTTC
.	TRBV7-2	.	TRBJ2-3	CASSLQSADTQYF	TGTGCCAGCAGCTTGCAGAGCGCAGATACGCAGTATTTT
TRBD1	TRBV5-1	.	TRBJ2-7	CASSTTGGLYEQYF	TGCGCCAGCAGCACGACAGGGGGCCTTTACGAGCAGTACTTC
TRBD1	TRBV27	.	TRBJ2-7	CASSSAGQGYEQYF	TGTGCCAGCAGTTCCGCGGGACAGGGCTACGAGCAGTACTTC
.	TRBV18	.	TRBJ1-1	CASSIDSRNTEAFF	TGTGCCAGCTCGATCGACAGTAGGAACACTGAAGCTTTCTTT
.	TRBV6-5	.	TRBJ1-2	CASSYSFRGGNYGYTF	TGTGCCAGCAGTTACTCTTTCAGAGGGGGAAACTATGGCTACACCTTC
TRBD2	TRBV5-1	.	TRBJ2-1	CASTLGGGPTNEQFF	TGCGCCAGCACCCTCGGGGGGGGGCCCACGAATGAGCAGTTCTTC
.	TRBV7-9	few	TRBJ1-1	CASSLGQGSPF	TGTGCCAGCAGCTTAGGGCAGGGGAGTCCTTTT
TRBD1	TRBV7-2	.	TRBJ2-7	CASSLVTGGGHEQYF	TGTGCCAGCAGCTTAGTGACAGGGGGCGGCCACGAGCAGTACTTC
.	TRBV28	.	TRBJ2-5	CASSKTVGLAETQYF	TGTGCCAGCAGCAAGACCGTGGGGCTAGCGGAGACCCAGTACTTC
TRBD2	TRBV5-4	.	TRBJ2-3	CASSLVTSTTDTQYF	TGTGCCAGCAGCTTGGTGACTAGCACAACAGATACGCAGTATTTT
TRBD1	TRBV30	.	TRBJ2-7	CAWSRQGYEQYF	TGTGCCTGGAGTAGACAGGGCTACGAGCAGTACTTC
TRBD2	TRBV27	few	TRBJ2-5	CASRRGLAGSQETQYF	TGTGCCAGCAGACGAGGACTAGCGGGAAGTCAAGAGACCCAGTACTTC
TRBD2	TRBV9	.	TRBJ2-7	CASSVGGGRGNEQYF	TGTGCCAGCAGCGTAGGGGGCGGGAGAGGAAACGAGCAGTACTTC
.	TRBV7-9	.	TRBJ2-1	CASSRSGSYNEQFF	TGTGCCAGCAGCCGAAGCGGCTCCTACAATGAGCAGTTCTTC
.	TRBV19	.	TRBJ1-4	CASRRKGPYSPNEKLFF	TGTGCCAGTAGAAGAAAGGGGCCTTACTCACCCAATGAAAAACTGTTTTTT
TRBD1	TRBV6-5	.	TRBJ1-2	CASSPGGVNYGYTF	TGTGCCAGCAGCCCAGGGGGCGTCAACTATGGCTACACCTTC
.	TRBV6-6	.	TRBJ1-5	CASSYTGSQPQHF	TGTGCCAGCAGTTACACGGGAAGCCAGCCCCAGCATTTT
.	TRBV6-1	.	TRBJ2-1	CASSEQVTNEQFF	TGTGCCAGCAGTGAACAGGTAACAAATGAGCAGTTCTTC
TRBD2	TRBV10-2	.	TRBJ2-5	CASSDPVGAGGRETQYF	TGCGCCAGCAGTGACCCCGTGGGGGCGGGAGGGCGAGAGACCCAGTACTTC
TRBD2	TRBV9	.	TRBJ2-1	CASSVPGGASGEQFF	TGTGCCAGCAGCGTCCCCGGGGGGGCCTCTGGTGAGCAGTTCTTC
.	TRBV30	.	TRBJ1-1	CAWSVQAAGRLNTEAFF	TGTGCCTGGAGTGTACAGGCGGCAGGTCGACTGAACACTGAAGCTTTCTTT